The present entry profiles one T cell receptor (beta chain) with its context. Its antigen is currently unknown. Time point here: week 23, last vaccination. Each dose of the vaccine consisted of 300 ug of mutant IDH1 20-mer peptide, with topical imiquimod. Each tumor in the donors was a new WHO grade 3 or 4 astrocytoma, IDH1-mutant and ATRX-lost. Generated by immunoSEQ multiplex PCR, the TCRdb table keeps only in-frame clones and is missing some. This sample yields 45,000 to 65,000 clones, of which about 81% are seen a single time; 7.5% to 10% belongs to the top ten. The data belong to a study of a mutant IDH1 vaccine in newly diagnosed glioma. Whole-study context: Vaccination started 4-6 weeks after radiotherapy alone, or with temozolomide cycles. Among treated patients, about 62% were male and approximately 40% female, and mean age was around 40 years.

The germline V and J ends were trimmed by 4 bases and 3 bases, with 10 bases remaining between them. This CDR3 comprises 13 residues. Germline values: CDR1 SGHKS, CDR2 YYEKEE (reference sequence). Study-level findings and limits: Pseudoprogression seemed unrelated to changes in top peripheral T cell clonotypes.

The chain has TRBV5-5 and TRBJ1-2, with TRBD1 as a possible D gene (6 bases). The material sequenced was PBMCs, taken from a glioma patient whose treatment included an IDH1 peptide vaccine. This TCR came from a woman between 40 and 55 years old with glioma. Some clones in this sample may be carry-over from other donors' samples. The CDR3 bases are TGTGCCAGCAGCGAACAGGGAGACTATGGCTACACCTTC. The encoded protein is CASSEQGDYGYTF.